A single sample gave rise to the 10 T cell receptor beta chains below, sequenced in a study of T cell responses to AZD1222 COVID-19 vaccine (dated by TCRdb to 2020 to 2023). In light of the paper, this sample's time point label describes: baseline before first vaccination. Preparation of the library involved the immunoSEQ multiplex PCR assay. Imported from immuneACCESS, the table was reduced by TCRdb to in-frame sequences with V and J called. These copies leave out some clones; in studies compared against another copy, an unresolved V gene accounts for under half, and the cause of the remainder is not known. The table for this sample lists about 120,000 clones; roughly 84% of them were counted only once. The ten largest clones take up approximately 7.5% of the sample. The sample here was peripheral blood, taken on day 0 of AZD1222 vaccination. The origin of the receptors is an adult in good health.

The chain recombines TRBV10-3 with TRBJ2-5, with D maybe TRBD1 (7 bases). The V end lost 5 bases, the J end lost 4 bases, and 14 bases lay between the germline ends. The CDR3 spans 14 residues. The germline V gene encodes CDR1 ENHRY and CDR2 SYGVKD. CDR3 bases: TGTGCCATCAGTACCCCAGGGGGGACAGAGACCCAGTACTTC. Encoded protein: CAISTPGGTETQYF.

CDR3 protein: CASSFRGLGNQPQHF. The CDR3, as DNA: TGTGCCAGCAGTTTCCGGGGGCTTGGCAATCAGCCCCAGCATTTT. This chain connects TRBV28 to TRBJ1-5, with a tentative D call TRBD1 (6 bases). Trimming stripped 3 bases from V and 2 bases from J, with 11 bases between. Looked up from germline, CDR1 is MDHEN and CDR2 is SYDVKM. The CDR3 is 15 residues long.

The chain employs TRBV2 and TRBJ2-7; 11 nucleotides match TRBD2. Trimming removed 7 bases from V and 5 bases from J; junction bases left unmatched: 13. CDR3 length equals 16 residues. Germline V lookup: CDR1 SNHLY, CDR2 FYNNEI. The chain's CDR3 is CASNYRRLAGTHEQYF. The CDR3 coding sequence is TGTGCCAGCAACTATAGAAGACTAGCGGGAACCCACGAGCAGTACTTC.

The chain carries TRBV27 and TRBJ1-5; D gene uncertain. The CDR3 covers 12 residues. V lost 3 bases and J 4 bases, leaving 4 bases between the germline ends. Germline V gene sequence: CDR1 MNHEY, CDR2 SMNVEV (reference sequence). This chain's CDR3 is CASSFINQPQHF. CDR3 coding DNA: TGTGCCAGCAGTTTTATTAATCAGCCCCAGCATTTT.

This clone was counted a few times. The CDR3 DNA is TGTGCCACGGGGGGGATGCGGACTGAAGCTTTCTTT. Protein sequence: CATGGMRTEAFF. V usage is TRBV19 and J usage is TRBJ1-1, with a weak D call TRBD1 (5 bases). CDR1 LNHDA and CDR2 SQIVND come from the germline V gene (reference sequence). CDR3 length: 12 amino acids. Trimming left V 10 bases short and J 5 bases short, with 14 bases between.

CDR3 in amino acids: CASSLSSYSGYEQYF. CDR3 coding DNA: TGTGCCAGCAGCCTATCCTCTTACTCAGGCTACGAGCAGTACTTC. The genes are TRBV7-9 and TRBJ2-7; no clear D gene. This CDR3 contains 15 residues. Trimming stripped 5 bases from V and 3 bases from J, with 17 bases between. Germline V lookup: CDR1 SEHNR, CDR2 FQNEAQ (reference sequence).

V usage is TRBV2 and J usage is TRBJ1-6; 7 positions match TRBD1. V was clipped by 10 bases and J by 1 base; unmatched bases: 4. CDR3 length: 14 amino acids. CDR1 SNHLY and CDR2 FYNNEI come from the germline V gene. This chain's CDR3 is CAIDRASYNSPLHF. The CDR3 DNA reads TGTGCCATTGACAGGGCATCCTATAATTCACCCCTCCACTTT.

This rearrangement joins TRBV23-1 to TRBJ1-5; D is possibly TRBD1 (6 bases). TRBV23-1 is an ORF, with its function uncertain. The CDR3 sequence is 18 residues long. V was shortened by 6 bases and J by 2 bases, with 23 bases between the two germline ends. The DNA of the CDR3 is TGCGCCAGCAGCACCCCCCCCCGGGGGCCTTGCGGCAATCAGCCCCAGCATTTT. This translates into CASSTPPRGPCGNQPQHF.

The gene calls are TRBV9 and TRBJ1-3; D gene uncertain. CDR3 length: 15 residues. The germline V gene encodes CDR1 SGDLS and CDR2 YYNGEE. The V end lost 3 bases, the J end lost 0 bases, and 10 bases lay between the germline ends. The CDR3 spells CASSGGTSSGNTIYF. The CDR3 DNA reads TGTGCCAGCAGCGGTGGAACTAGCTCTGGAAACACCATATATTTT.

The chain links TRBV7-2 to TRBJ1-2; the match to TRBD1 covers 7 bases. This CDR3 region has 15 residues. Germline V lookup: CDR1 SGHTA, CDR2 FQGNSA. V shed 5 bases, J shed 8 bases, and the junction held 14 bases outside the gene matches. The CDR3 region has the DNA TGTGCCAGCAGCCCCCCAGGGGGAGGGGTTAGAGGCTACACCTTC. Protein: CASSPPGGGVRGYTF.